In its sample, the clone carrying this T cell receptor beta chain was seen many times. Its target is not known. Researchers prepared the TCRbeta library using unique molecular identifiers, the study reports. TCRdb reprocessed the PCR reads via MiXCR and lists one record per CDR3 protein. Of around 200,000 distinct CDR3 sequences in the sample, about 11% were seen once. The data were taken from a study of T-cell reconstitution after alpha-beta-depleted transplantation in children. Points from the study as a whole: Several hundred expanded graft clones reportedly gave rise to the alpha-beta T cells present about two months after transplant. T-cell counts and diversity were attributed mostly to newly produced T cells one year after transplant.

Per germline, CDR1 SGHTA and CDR2 FQGNSA. V dropped 5 bases and J dropped 0; count of bases not matched to a gene: 4. The CDR3 runs to 15 residues. The receptor's source is a child in the first two years of life with acute myeloid leukemia, due to receive a stem cell transplant. This chain uses TRBV7-2 with TRBJ2-1, with TRBD1 identical over 7 bases. This specimen was PBMCs, taken before TCRalphabeta/CD19-depleted stem cell transplant. CDR3 amino acids: CASSTTGYSYNEQFF. The CDR3 DNA is TGTGCCAGCAGCACGACAGGGTACTCCTACAATGAGCAGTTCTTC.